Listed below are T cell receptor beta chains from one sample, sequenced in a study of long-term antiretroviral therapy in people with HIV. The assay was immunoSEQ multiplex PCR, and TCRdb's table has in-frame clones only and misses some. Of about 25,000 clones listed, 80% to 90% are singletons. Sample: unsorted PBMCs, taken 1.2 years after starting antiretroviral therapy. All receptors derive from a man aged 50-60 years with HIV. Both conserved end residues are part of each CDR3. The D gene is left open where the match is weak. The size entry is marked missing in some rows and otherwise reads once, few, many or a size class.

d_call	v_call	clone_size	j_call	cdr3_aa	cdr3_nt
NA	TRBV11-2	NA	TRBJ1-2	CASSLDGVGVRSDGYTF	TGTGCCAGCAGCTTAGATGGGGTGGGGGTGAGGTCAGATGGCTACACCTTC
NA	TRBV20-1	NA	TRBJ1-2	CSASDNYGYTF	TGCAGTGCTAGCGACAACTATGGCTACACCTTC
NA	TRBV19	NA	TRBJ2-7	CASSDRGGTYEQYF	TGTGCCAGTAGCGACAGGGGAGGGACCTACGAGCAGTACTTC
NA	TRBV19	few	TRBJ1-6	CASSIESNNSPLHF	TGTGCCAGTAGTATTGAAAGTAATAATTCACCCCTCCACTTT
NA	TRBV29-1	NA	TRBJ1-1	CSGGDSGEAFF	TGCAGCGGGGGTGACAGCGGGGAAGCTTTCTTT
TRBD1	TRBV29-1	NA	TRBJ2-1	CSVDGQGPFYNEQFF	TGCAGCGTAGACGGACAGGGACCCTTCTACAATGAGCAGTTCTTC
NA	TRBV5-6	NA	TRBJ1-1	CASSLDRDTEAFF	TGTGCCAGCAGCTTGGACAGGGACACTGAAGCTTTCTTT
NA	TRBV30	once	TRBJ1-3	CAWSWGAGNTIYF	TGTGCCTGGAGTTGGGGAGCTGGAAACACCATATATTTT
NA	TRBV6-5	NA	TRBJ1-4	CASSYGGSGKLFF	TGTGCCAGCAGTTACGGGGGTTCGGGAAAACTGTTTTTT
TRBD1	TRBV5-1	NA	TRBJ1-1	CASSVQTGGTEAFF	TGCGCCAGCAGCGTACAAACAGGGGGCACTGAAGCTTTCTTT
NA	TRBV6-6	NA	TRBJ2-7	CASSYATRAEQYF	TGTGCCAGCAGTTACGCCACAAGGGCCGAGCAGTACTTC
NA	TRBV14	NA	TRBJ2-7	CASSQTTVSEQYF	TGTGCCAGCAGCCAGACCACCGTTAGCGAGCAGTACTTC
NA	TRBV11-2	NA	TRBJ1-1	CASSLDGRLVRALQNTEAFF	TGTGCCAGCAGCTTAGATGGTAGGCTTGTAAGGGCACTTCAGAACACTGAAGCTTTCTTT
TRBD1	TRBV4-1	NA	TRBJ2-1	CASSQDWFEPGDRVLDEQFF	TGCGCCAGCAGCCAAGATTGGTTTGAACCGGGGGACAGGGTTCTGGATGAGCAGTTCTTC
NA	TRBV18	NA	TRBJ2-2	CASSSVSAEAGELFF	TGTGCCAGCTCATCGGTCTCAGCAGAGGCCGGGGAGCTGTTTTTT
NA	TRBV5-4	NA	TRBJ1-5	CASSRDSNQPQHF	TGTGCCAGCAGCCGGGATAGCAATCAGCCCCAGCATTTT
NA	TRBV6-5	NA	TRBJ2-1	CASGRVGNEQFF	TGTGCCAGTGGCAGGGTGGGTAATGAGCAGTTCTTC
NA	TRBV18	NA	TRBJ2-1	CASSSLGRDNEQFF	TGTGCCAGCTCCTCCTTGGGGAGAGACAATGAGCAGTTCTTC
TRBD1	TRBV18	NA	TRBJ1-2	CASSPTSGQGNYGYTF	TGTGCCAGCTCACCAACTAGCGGACAGGGGAACTATGGCTACACCTTC
TRBD1	TRBV11-2	once	TRBJ2-7	CASSLGWTGSYEQYF	TGTGCCAGCAGCTTAGGTTGGACAGGGAGCTACGAGCAGTACTTC
NA	TRBV7-2	NA	TRBJ1-5	CASSSQGNQPQHF	TGTGCCAGCAGCTCTCAAGGGAATCAGCCCCAGCATTTT
NA	TRBV5-5	NA	TRBJ1-3	CASSLVSVLRGNTIYF	TGTGCCAGCAGCTTGGTATCAGTTCTAAGGGGAAACACCATATATTTT